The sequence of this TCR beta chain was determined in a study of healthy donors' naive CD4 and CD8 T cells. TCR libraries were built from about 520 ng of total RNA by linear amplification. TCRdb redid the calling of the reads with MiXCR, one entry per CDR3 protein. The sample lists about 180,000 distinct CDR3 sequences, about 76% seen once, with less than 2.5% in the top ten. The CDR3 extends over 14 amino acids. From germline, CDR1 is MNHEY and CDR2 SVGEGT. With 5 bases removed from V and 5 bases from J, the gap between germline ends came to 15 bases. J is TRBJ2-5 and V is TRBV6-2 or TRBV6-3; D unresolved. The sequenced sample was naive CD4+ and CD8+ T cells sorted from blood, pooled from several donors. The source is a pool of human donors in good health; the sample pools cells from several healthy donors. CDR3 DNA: TGTGCCAGCAGTGGACCGGACCCGCGGGAGACCCAGTACTTC. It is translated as CASSGPDPRETQYF.